This T cell receptor beta chain is drawn from a study of cytomegalovirus exposure and HLA in healthy donors. Study-wide context: There were some 120 million unique TCR beta sequences, drawn from about 179 million T cells, in an earlier analysis.

Vbeta (60) and Jbeta (13) primers were used in the PCR. The repertoire was sequenced with immunoSEQ multiplex PCR; TCRdb's copy has only in-frame clones and lacks some. The data contain 80,000 to 95,000 clones, 70% to 80% of them seen just once; the ten biggest clones take up roughly 14%. The sample comprised PBMCs. This TCR came from a woman between 40 and 55 years old in good health and CMV-seropositive.

CDR3 in amino acids: CASSAGGAVGYTF. Written as DNA, the CDR3 is TGTGCCAGCAGTGCGGGGGGCGCGGTTGGCTACACCTTC. The rearrangement uses TRBV27 and TRBJ1-2; the D gene is possibly TRBD1 (6 bases). V gave up 5 bases and J gave up 7 bases, with 14 bases separating them. The germline CDR1 and CDR2 sequences are MNHEY and SMNVEV (reference sequence). This CDR3 contains 13 residues.